A single sample is the source of the 21 T cell receptor beta chains below, sequenced in a study of blood T cell repertoires in COVID-19. Here immunoSEQ multiplex PCR was the method, and the copy in TCRdb shows in-frame clones only, minus some. The table records 90,000 or so clones, 84% of them present only once. Sequencing input: peripheral blood. All receptors derive from a man aged 55 to 70 with acute or convalescent COVID-19.

V and J are TRBV18 and TRBJ2-5, with 9 positions matching TRBD1. CDR1 KGHSH and CDR2 LQKENI come from the germline V gene. This CDR3 comprises 15 residues. The junction had 2 bases not matched to a gene; V was cut back by 1 base and J by 2 bases. CDR3 amino acids: CASSPRTGAQETQYF. The CDR3 region has the DNA TGTGCCAGCTCACCACGGACAGGGGCTCAAGAGACCCAGTACTTC. Together with reference TRBV18 and TRBJ2-5, the CDR3 gives the full variable domain: NAGVMQNPRHLVRRRGQEARLRCSPMKGHSHVYWYRQLPEEGLKFMVYLQKENIIDESGMPKERFSAEFPKEGPSILRIQQVVRGDSAAYFCASSPRTGAQETQYFGPGTRLLVL.

This sequence joins TRBV5-8 and TRBJ1-4; D ambiguous. The CDR3 has 13 residues. V lost 4 bases, J lost 8 bases, and 12 bases lay in between. Germline assignment: CDR1 SGHTS and CDR2 YDEGEE. The CDR3 loop is CASSLMRWEKLFF. CDR3 nucleotide sequence: TGTGCCAGCAGCCTTATGAGGTGGGAAAAACTGTTTTTT.

V is TRBV5-6 and J is TRBJ1-1, with TRBD1 matching over 7 bases. The CDR3 extends over 15 amino acids. The J segment lost 6 bases and the V segment lost 1 base, leaving 9 bases of the junction unmatched. Per germline, CDR1 SGHDT and CDR2 YYEEEE. The CDR3 is CASSLSFYRGAEAFF. CDR3 coding DNA: TGTGCCAGCAGCTTGAGTTTCTACAGGGGTGCTGAAGCTTTCTTT.

This clone was detected once. The V gene is TRBV7-8, the J gene TRBJ1-1, with D hard to call. Germline V lookup: CDR1 SGHVS, CDR2 FQNEAQ. V was trimmed by 4 bases and J by 3 bases, leaving 12 bases between them. This CDR3 comprises 14 residues. The CDR3 here is CASSSGLSHTEAFF. CDR3 coding DNA: TGTGCCAGCAGCTCGGGTCTGAGCCACACTGAAGCTTTCTTT.

This chain links TRBV5-4 with TRBJ2-5; perhaps TRBD1 as D (5 bases). CDR3 length: 17 residues. Looked up from germline, CDR1 is SGHNT and CDR2 is YYREEE (reference sequence). V lost 1 base and J 1 base, leaving 17 bases between the germline ends. CDR3 residues: CASSLYVRTTSQETQYF. CDR3 in DNA: TGTGCCAGCAGCTTGTATGTTCGGACAACCAGCCAAGAGACCCAGTACTTC.

This clone was seen just once. The V gene is TRBV18, the J gene TRBJ2-3; D might be TRBD1 (6 bases). V shed 2 bases and J shed 4 bases, with 22 bases lying between them. CDR3 length: 18 residues. Germline CDR1 reads KGHSH; CDR2 reads LQKENI. CDR3 sequence reads: CASSPEAGDPRAPDTQYF. The CDR3 coding sequence is TGTGCCAGCTCACCAGAAGCAGGGGACCCTCGGGCCCCAGATACGCAGTATTTT.

This clone is a singleton in its sample. This chain connects TRBV6-5 to TRBJ1-2, with D unresolved. The CDR3 is made up of 14 amino acids. Germline CDR1 and CDR2: MNHEY and SVGAGI. V lost 2 bases and J 6 bases, leaving 13 bases between the germline ends. The CDR3 region is CASSYGLALNGYTF. CDR3 nucleotide sequence: TGTGCCAGCAGTTACGGGTTAGCCCTTAATGGCTACACCTTC.

The chain joins TRBV7-2 to TRBJ2-5; 11 nucleotides agree with TRBD2. Germline V gene data show CDR1 as SGHTA and CDR2 as FQGNSA. CDR3 size: 16 residues. With 1 base clipped from V and 5 bases from J, the junction kept 6 bases outside the gene matches. CDR3: CASSLVLAGGLETQYF. The CDR3 DNA sequence: TGTGCCAGCAGCTTAGTCCTAGCGGGGGGTCTCGAGACCCAGTACTTC.

For the CDR3, the DNA is TGTGCCAGCAGCTTAGCAGGAGCGGGGGGATACAATGAGCAGTTCTTC. Translating it yields CASSLAGAGGYNEQFF. The chain links TRBV7-2 to TRBJ2-1; 9 nucleotides match TRBD2. CDR3 length equals 16 residues. Germline V gene data show CDR1 as SGHTA and CDR2 as FQGNSA. With 0 bases clipped from V and 4 bases from J, the junction kept 4 bases outside the gene matches.

This chain uses TRBV12-3 or TRBV12-4 with TRBJ2-5; D may be TRBD2 (6 bases). CDR3 length: 13 residues. V was cut by 2 bases and J by 5 bases, with 9 bases left in between. CDR3 sequence: CASSLMGGETQYF. CDR3 DNA: TGTGCCAGCAGTTTAATGGGGGGTGAGACCCAGTACTTC.

This rearrangement joins TRBV7-2 to TRBJ2-4; D is perhaps TRBD2 (5 bases). The CDR3 runs to 13 residues. V gave up 8 bases and J gave up 2 bases, with 10 bases separating them. CDR1 SGHTA and CDR2 FQGNSA come from the germline V gene. The CDR3 is CASAGLTKNIQYF. The CDR3 bases are TGTGCCAGCGCCGGACTGACCAAAAACATTCAGTACTTC.

V is TRBV5-6 and J is TRBJ1-6; possibly TRBD1 for D (6 bases). This CDR3 is 15 amino acids long. Trimming removed 1 base from V and 7 bases from J, with 12 bases in between. The germline V gene encodes CDR1 SGHDT and CDR2 YYEEEE. CDR3 sequence reads: CASSLRGGRNSPLHF. CDR3 coding DNA: TGTGCCAGCAGCTTGAGGGGGGGACGGAATTCACCCCTCCACTTT.

This clone is a singleton in its sample. This chain links TRBV7-9 with TRBJ2-2, with D possibly matching TRBD1 (5 bases). The V gene's germline CDR1 is SEHNR and CDR2 FQNEAQ (reference sequence). The germline V and J ends were trimmed by 2 bases and 4 bases, with 8 bases remaining between them. This CDR3 is 14 amino acids long. CDR3 amino acids: CASSLMQGTGELFF. DNA for the CDR3: TGTGCCAGCAGCTTAATGCAGGGCACCGGGGAGCTGTTTTTT.

The gene calls are TRBV7-9 and TRBJ1-5; possibly TRBD1 for D (5 bases). CDR3 length: 15 amino acids. CDR1 SEHNR and CDR2 FQNEAQ come from the germline V gene (reference sequence). V lost 6 bases and J lost 4, with 16 bases in between. CDR3: CASSETVTSNQPQHF. In DNA form, the CDR3 reads TGTGCCAGCAGTGAGACAGTAACATCAAATCAGCCCCAGCATTTT.

This rearrangement joins TRBV21-1 to TRBJ1-5; the table's D gene call, TRBD1, was not cross checked with the DNA. TRBV21-1 is flagged as a pseudogene. This CDR3 is built from 15 residues. Written as DNA, the CDR3 is TGTGCCAGCAGCAAAGTGCACAGGGAGATTCAGCCCCAGCATTTT. Translation: CASSKVHREIQPQHF.

The chain couples TRBV12-3 or TRBV12-4 to TRBJ1-4; D is undetermined. The CDR3 is 12 amino acids. The germline V and J ends were trimmed by 5 bases and 12 bases, with 13 bases remaining between them. The CDR3 sequence is CASSARREELFF. CDR3 nucleotide sequence: TGTGCCAGCAGTGCCCGAAGGGAGGAACTGTTTTTT.

The count of this clone is one. The chain recombines TRBV29-1 with TRBJ1-1; D may be TRBD1 (5 bases). The ends were cut back, 6 bases at V and 4 bases at J, with 18 bases in the middle. The CDR3 contains 14 residues. The V gene's germline CDR1 is SQVTM and CDR2 ANQGSEA. In nucleotides, the CDR3 is TGCAGCGTGGCCCTCGGGGCGGGGGGCACTGAAGCTTTCTTT. Its translation: CSVALGAGGTEAFF.

The chain combines TRBV4-1 with TRBJ2-5, with 9 positions matching TRBD2. Germline-derived CDR1 and CDR2 are MGHRA and YSYEKL. CDR3 size: 15 residues. The trim removed 3 bases at V and 5 bases at J, leaving 7 bases unmatched. The CDR3 region is CASSQKRGAWETQYF. DNA for the CDR3: TGCGCCAGCAGCCAGAAGCGGGGGGCGTGGGAGACCCAGTACTTC.

V gene TRBV9 combines with J gene TRBJ2-1; 13 bases agree with TRBD2. With V trimmed by 3 bases and J by 5 bases, 5 bases remained unmatched. Germline CDR1 and CDR2: SGDLS and YYNGEE. This CDR3 is built from 16 residues. The chain's CDR3 is CASSALAGGPHNEQFF. CDR3 bases: TGTGCCAGCAGCGCACTAGCGGGGGGGCCCCACAATGAGCAGTTCTTC. The full variable domain, rest sourced from reference TRBV9 and TRBJ2-1, is DSGVTQTPKHLITATGQRVTLRCSPRSGDLSVYWYQQSLDQGLQFLIQYYNGEERAKGNILERFSAQQFPDLHSELNLSSLELGDSALYFCASSALAGGPHNEQFFGPGTRLTVL.

V is TRBV19 and J is TRBJ1-1; tentative D call: TRBD1 (6 bases). CDR1 and CDR2 from the germline V gene are LNHDA and SQIVND (reference sequence). This CDR3 comprises 13 residues. V was clipped by 7 bases and J by 1 base, with 10 bases between them. CDR3 bases: TGTGCCAGTACTCAACAGGGGAACACTGAAGCTTTCTTT. This sequence encodes CASTQQGNTEAFF.

The chain recombines TRBV5-8 with TRBJ1-2; D remains ambiguous. This CDR3 has 14 amino acids. Deletions cut 5 bases from V and 4 bases from J, with 15 bases between. Germline CDR1 reads SGHTS; CDR2 reads YDEGEE. The CDR3 loop reads CASSTPRAAYGYTF. The CDR3 DNA follows: TGTGCCAGCAGTACCCCGAGGGCCGCCTATGGCTACACCTTC.